This is a list of T cell receptor beta chains from one sample in a study of CD8 T cells in Susac syndrome. TCRdb passed the immunoSEQ multiplex PCR reads through MiXCR, listing each CDR3 protein once. The profile covers 400,000 or so distinct CDR3 sequences, with 75% to 90% appearing a single time and roughly 0.11% taken by the ten largest. The sample was CD8+ T cells from PBMCs. These receptors were collected from a human donor with multiple sclerosis. CDR3s include the opening cysteine and the closing phenylalanine or tryptophan. Each record gives: V gene, J gene, clone size, D gene, CDR3 protein, CDR3 DNA. D genes are given only for firm matches. Clone sizes are given selectively: once, few, many, or a class where the clone is expanded.

TRBV28	TRBJ2-2	NA	NA	CATSGTSEDTGELFF	TGTGCCACTTCCGGGACAAGCGAGGACACCGGGGAGCTGTTTTTT
TRBV30	TRBJ1-5	NA	NA	CAWSVYRGSNQPQHF	TGTGCCTGGAGTGTATACCGGGGTAGCAATCAGCCCCAGCATTTT
TRBV4-1	TRBJ1-1	NA	TRBD1	CASRNVGGGVNTEAFF	TGCGCCAGCAGAAACGTTGGAGGGGGCGTAAACACTGAAGCTTTCTTT
TRBV5-1	TRBJ2-1	NA	NA	CASSPGGLAGHEQFF	TGCGCCAGCAGCCCTGGGGGACTGGCTGGCCATGAGCAGTTCTTC
TRBV20-1	TRBJ2-1	NA	NA	CSAAGYNNNEQFF	TGCAGTGCGGCGGGATACAATAACAATGAGCAGTTCTTC
TRBV20-1	TRBJ2-3	NA	TRBD2	CSATGTGTSGGSTDTQYF	TGCAGTGCTACGGGGACCGGGACTAGCGGGGGAAGCACAGATACGCAGTATTTT
TRBV11-2	TRBJ2-7	NA	NA	CASSFGIGYYEQYF	TGTGCCAGCAGCTTCGGTATAGGCTACTACGAGCAGTACTTC
TRBV19	TRBJ2-1	NA	NA	CASTWTSYNEQFF	TGTGCCAGTACCTGGACGTCGTACAATGAGCAGTTCTTC
TRBV28	TRBJ1-5	NA	NA	CASQPIGALSNQPQHF	TGTGCCAGCCAACCTATTGGGGCACTTAGCAATCAGCCCCAGCATTTT
TRBV3-1	TRBJ2-3	NA	TRBD1	CASSVLGQVTDTQYF	TGTGCCAGCAGCGTTCTGGGACAGGTTACAGATACGCAGTATTTT
TRBV5-6	TRBJ1-1	NA	NA	CASSLSWTVNAAFF	TGTGCCAGCAGCTTGAGTTGGACGGTTAACGCAGCTTTCTTT
TRBV5-1	TRBJ2-3	NA	NA	CASSFRGRMKTDTQYF	TGCGCCAGCAGCTTTCGAGGCAGGATGAAAACAGATACGCAGTATTTT
TRBV2	TRBJ1-1	NA	NA	CASSESGDLWNTEAFF	TGTGCCAGCAGTGAATCGGGCGACCTGTGGAACACTGAAGCTTTCTTT
TRBV12-3/TRBV12-4	TRBJ1-4	NA	NA	CASRDTGSFRNEKLFF	TGTGCCAGCCGTGATACCGGGTCTTTTCGAAATGAAAAACTGTTTTTT
TRBV27	TRBJ1-1	few	NA	CASSLSGYTEAFF	TGTGCCAGCAGTTTATCAGGGTACACTGAAGCTTTCTTT
TRBV2	TRBJ1-2	NA	NA	CASERGKYGYTF	TGTGCCAGCGAACGAGGGAAATACGGCTACACCTTC
TRBV7-6	TRBJ2-5	NA	TRBD1	CASSLPRTGGGGETQYF	TGTGCCAGCAGCTTACCGCGGACAGGGGGAGGTGGAGAGACCCAGTACTTC
TRBV5-6	TRBJ2-7	NA	NA	CASSLGREVPYEQYF	TGTGCCAGCAGCTTGGGCAGGGAGGTGCCCTACGAGCAGTACTTC
TRBV28	TRBJ2-7	NA	TRBD2	CASSSTVAGGPDEQYF	TGTGCCAGCAGTTCCACGGTAGCGGGAGGGCCCGACGAGCAGTACTTC
TRBV7-9	TRBJ2-3	NA	TRBD1	CASSAGQGLDTQYF	TGTGCCAGCAGCGCGGGACAGGGTTTGGATACGCAGTATTTT
TRBV4-1	TRBJ2-2	NA	NA	CASSQENIAAGTGELFF	TGCGCCAGCAGCCAAGAGAATATAGCGGCAGGCACCGGGGAGCTGTTTTTT
TRBV7-9	TRBJ2-1	NA	TRBD1	CASREGQGYYNEQFF	TGTGCCAGCAGGGAGGGACAGGGTTACTACAATGAGCAGTTCTTC
TRBV6-1	TRBJ2-1	NA	TRBD1	CASSRTGANEQFF	TGTGCCAGCAGTCGGACAGGGGCCAATGAGCAGTTCTTC
TRBV29-1	TRBJ2-7	NA	TRBD2	CSVEVGGVYEQYF	TGCAGCGTTGAAGTTGGGGGGGTCTACGAGCAGTACTTC
TRBV2	TRBJ1-1	NA	NA	CATLRIWTGDTEAFF	TGTGCCACCCTACGCATTTGGACGGGAGACACTGAAGCTTTCTTT
TRBV15	TRBJ2-3	once	NA	CATSSRDFGYTDTQYF	TGTGCCACCAGCAGCCGGGACTTCGGATACACAGATACGCAGTATTTT
TRBV20-1	TRBJ1-1	NA	TRBD1	CSASGQGSEITEAFF	TGCAGTGCCTCCGGACAGGGCAGTGAGATCACTGAAGCTTTCTTT
TRBV19	TRBJ1-1	NA	NA	CASSIEGAVNTEAFF	TGTGCCAGTAGTATAGAAGGAGCCGTGAACACTGAAGCTTTCTTT
TRBV6-5	TRBJ2-7	NA	NA	CASSYSSTVYYEQYF	TGTGCCAGCAGTTATTCTTCGACAGTCTACTACGAGCAGTACTTC
TRBV4-1	TRBJ2-1	NA	NA	CASSQGSDYNEQFF	TGCGCCAGCAGCCAAGGTTCCGACTACAATGAGCAGTTCTTC
TRBV15	TRBJ2-7	NA	NA	CATSEDGNYEQYF	TGTGCCACCAGCGAGGACGGAAACTACGAGCAGTACTTC
TRBV20-1	TRBJ2-1	NA	TRBD2	CSALGLAGYNEQFF	TGCAGTGCCCTGGGACTAGCGGGGTACAATGAGCAGTTCTTC
TRBV7-9	TRBJ1-2	few	TRBD1	CASSPGTVMPPRGYTF	TGTGCCAGCAGCCCCGGGACAGTGATGCCCCCTCGCGGCTACACCTTC
TRBV27	TRBJ1-5	NA	NA	CASTQLGSNQPQHF	TGTGCCAGCACCCAATTGGGTAGCAATCAGCCCCAGCATTTT
TRBV20-1	TRBJ2-1	NA	NA	CSARGPSRGAYNEQFF	TGCAGTGCTAGAGGCCCATCCCGGGGGGCTTACAATGAGCAGTTCTTC
TRBV20-1	TRBJ2-7	NA	TRBD1	CSASTRDRGSYEQYF	TGCAGTGCTAGCACTCGAGACAGGGGATCCTACGAGCAGTACTTC
TRBV19	TRBJ2-7	NA	NA	CASSPRESYEQYF	TGTGCCAGTAGTCCTCGGGAGTCCTACGAGCAGTACTTC
TRBV19	TRBJ1-1	once	NA	CATQREVNTEAFF	TGTGCCACCCAACGGGAAGTGAACACTGAAGCTTTCTTT
TRBV3-1	TRBJ2-3	NA	NA	CASSQVTTDTQYF	TGTGCCAGCAGCCAAGTTACCACAGATACGCAGTATTTT
TRBV4-1	TRBJ2-1	NA	NA	CASSQDQVGINEQFF	TGCGCCAGCAGCCAAGATCAGGTGGGGATCAATGAGCAGTTCTTC
TRBV10-1	TRBJ1-2	NA	TRBD1	CASSEGRGPYGYTF	TGCGCCAGCAGTGAAGGCAGGGGGCCCTATGGCTACACCTTC
TRBV7-9	TRBJ2-7	NA	TRBD2	CASSDGLAGETIYEQYF	TGTGCCAGCAGCGACGGACTAGCGGGAGAGACAATCTACGAGCAGTACTTC
TRBV29-1	TRBJ1-1	NA	NA	CSVPPAGNTEAFF	TGCAGCGTCCCCCCGGCAGGGAACACTGAAGCTTTCTTT
TRBV5-6	TRBJ2-3	NA	TRBD2	CASSLLAGGGDTQYF	TGTGCCAGCAGCTTGCTAGCGGGAGGAGGAGATACGCAGTATTTT
TRBV5-1	TRBJ1-4	NA	NA	CASSPSQSGEKLFF	TGCGCCAGCAGCCCATCACAGAGCGGCGAAAAACTGTTTTTT
TRBV23-1	TRBJ2-7	NA	TRBD2	CASRRSGSKYEQYF	TGCGCCAGCAGAAGAAGCGGGAGTAAGTACGAGCAGTACTTC
TRBV29-1	TRBJ1-1	NA	NA	CSVWTNDEAFF	TGCAGCGTTTGGACAAACGATGAAGCTTTCTTT
TRBV7-9	TRBJ2-3	NA	TRBD2	CASSSLAEDTDTQYF	TGTGCCAGCAGCTCCCTAGCGGAAGACACAGATACGCAGTATTTT
TRBV30	TRBJ1-1	once	NA	CAWSPRVGPVTEAFF	TGTGCCTGGAGTCCCAGGGTGGGGCCCGTCACTGAAGCTTTCTTT